This T cell receptor (beta chain) was sequenced for a study of PD-L1 blockade in urothelial cancer. At the level of the study: Blood was evaluated 3 weeks (second dose) and 6 weeks after therapy began.

Synthetic templates analogous to TCR were spiked into all PCRs individually. Using immunoSEQ multiplex PCR, the repertoire was profiled, and TCRdb retains in-frame clones only, with some absent. Of some 56,000 clones in the sample, approximately 88% were seen once. This clone was counted a few times. Antigen: not known. Trimming took 4 bases from V and 1 from J, leaving 11 bases between them. The CDR3 spans 15 residues. Per germline, CDR1 SGHAT and CDR2 FQNNGV. Time point here: pretreatment peripheral blood. Study-level points and caveats: Lower pretreatment blood TCR clonality, under the median, predicted better survival, researchers reported. Tumor-associated clones in blood expanded more at 3 weeks in durable-benefit patients.

The chain couples TRBV11-2 to TRBJ2-4; D possibly corresponds to TRBD2 (5 bases). This sequence originates from a man aged 45-65 years with urothelial cancer. The sequenced sample was PBMCs, obtained around atezolizumab (anti-PD-L1) treatment. This CDR3 reads CASSSLRTAKNIQYF. DNA for the CDR3: TGTGCCAGCAGCTCATTAAGGACTGCCAAAAACATTCAGTACTTC.